This TCR beta chain was captured in a study of blood T cell repertoires in COVID-19. Study-wide background: COVID-19 samples from acute and convalescent phases originated in the United States, Italy and Spain. PBMCs, B-cell-depleted T cells, or T cells were the source of the cDNA or gDNA that made up the material.

The count of this clone is one. The V segment lost 7 bases and the J segment 4 bases; nucleotides outside the gene matches: 2. This CDR3 is built from 14 residues. Germline V gene data show CDR1 as MNHEY and CDR2 as SMNVEV (reference sequence). Source study methods: Nucleated cell counts were estimated from reference gene primer amplification. TCRdb keeps only in-frame clones here, not all; method: immunoSEQ multiplex PCR. For V, J and clone size, that table is used; D and trimming come from the DNA. Of around 240,000 clones listed, 80% to 90% are singletons. This sequence was found in a man aged 40-55 years with acute or convalescent COVID-19. This chain uses TRBV27 with TRBJ2-5; 14 nucleotides match TRBD2. Sequencing used peripheral blood. CDR3: CASKTSGGGETQYF. The CDR3 nucleotides are TGTGCCAGCAAGACTAGCGGGGGGGGAGAGACCCAGTACTTC.